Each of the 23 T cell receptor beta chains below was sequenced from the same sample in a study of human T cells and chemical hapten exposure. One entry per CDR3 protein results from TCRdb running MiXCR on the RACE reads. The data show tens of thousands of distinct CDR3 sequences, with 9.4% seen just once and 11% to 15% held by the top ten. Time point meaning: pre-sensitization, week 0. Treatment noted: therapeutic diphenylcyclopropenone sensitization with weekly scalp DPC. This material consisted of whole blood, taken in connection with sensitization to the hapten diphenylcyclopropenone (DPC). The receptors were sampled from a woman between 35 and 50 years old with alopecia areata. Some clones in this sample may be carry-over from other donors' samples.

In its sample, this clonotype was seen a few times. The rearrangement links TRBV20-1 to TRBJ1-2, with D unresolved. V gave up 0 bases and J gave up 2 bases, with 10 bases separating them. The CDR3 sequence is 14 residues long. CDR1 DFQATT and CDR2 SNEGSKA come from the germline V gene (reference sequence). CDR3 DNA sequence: TGCAGTGCTAGAGATGTGGAGGGCAACTATGGCTACACCTTC. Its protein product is CSARDVEGNYGYTF.

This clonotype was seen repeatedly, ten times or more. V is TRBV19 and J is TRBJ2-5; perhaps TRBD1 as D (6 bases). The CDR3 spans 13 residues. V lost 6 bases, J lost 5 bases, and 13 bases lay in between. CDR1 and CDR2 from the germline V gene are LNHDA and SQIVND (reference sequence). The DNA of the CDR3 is TGTGCCAGTAGAGGGGGACCGGGGGAGACCCAGTACTTC. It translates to CASRGGPGETQYF. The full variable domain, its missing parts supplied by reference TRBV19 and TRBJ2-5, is DGGITQSPKYLFRKEGQNVTLSCEQNLNHDAMYWYRQDPGQGLRLIYYSQIVNDFQKGDIAEGYSVSREKKESFPLTVTSAQKNPTAFYLCASRGGPGETQYFGPGTRLLVL.

This chain's CDR3 is CASSRRDSPNQPQHF. CDR3 nucleotides: TGTGCCAGCAGCCGACGGGACAGCCCCAATCAGCCCCAGCATTTT. The chain carries TRBV7-2 and TRBJ1-5; 7 bases are a match to TRBD1. CDR1 and CDR2 (germline): SGHTA, FQGNSA. The V and J ends lost 5 bases and 3 bases, in that order; junction bases with no gene match: 7. The CDR3 loop spans 15 amino acids.

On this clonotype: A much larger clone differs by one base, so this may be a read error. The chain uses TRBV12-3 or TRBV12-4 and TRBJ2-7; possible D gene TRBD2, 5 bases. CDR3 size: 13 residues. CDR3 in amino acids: CTSSFSAPRVQYF. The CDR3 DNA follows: TGTACCAGCAGTTTTAGTGCGCCGAGGGTGCAGTACTTC.

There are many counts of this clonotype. CDR3: CSVRQTNQPQHF. The CDR3 DNA reads TGCAGTGTTAGGCAGACTAATCAGCCCCAGCATTTT. The chain is built from TRBV20-1 and TRBJ1-5; no clear D. The CDR3 has 12 residues. The ends were cut back, 7 bases at V and 4 bases at J, with 11 bases in the middle. Germline CDR1 DFQATT, CDR2 SNEGSKA (reference sequence).

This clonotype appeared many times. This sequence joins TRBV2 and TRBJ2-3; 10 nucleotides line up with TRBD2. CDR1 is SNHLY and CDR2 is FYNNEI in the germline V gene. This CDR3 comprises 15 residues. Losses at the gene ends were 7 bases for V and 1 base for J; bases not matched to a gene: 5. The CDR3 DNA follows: TGTGCCAGCACCGTGCTAGCGGGAGGCACAGATACGCAGTATTTT. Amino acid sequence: CASTVLAGGTDTQYF.

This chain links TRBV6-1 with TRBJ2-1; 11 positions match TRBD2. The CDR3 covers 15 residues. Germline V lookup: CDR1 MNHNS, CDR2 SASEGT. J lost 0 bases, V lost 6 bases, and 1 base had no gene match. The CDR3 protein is CASSTSGGSYNEQFF. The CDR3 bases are TGTGCCAGCAGCACTAGCGGGGGCTCCTACAATGAGCAGTTCTTC.

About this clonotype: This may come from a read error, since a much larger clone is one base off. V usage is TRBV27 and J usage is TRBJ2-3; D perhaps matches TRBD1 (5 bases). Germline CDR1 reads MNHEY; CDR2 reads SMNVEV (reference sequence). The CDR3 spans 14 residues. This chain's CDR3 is CASSLTLSTGTQYF. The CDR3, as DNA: TGTGCCAGCAGTTTAACTTTGAGCACAGGTACGCAGTATTTT.

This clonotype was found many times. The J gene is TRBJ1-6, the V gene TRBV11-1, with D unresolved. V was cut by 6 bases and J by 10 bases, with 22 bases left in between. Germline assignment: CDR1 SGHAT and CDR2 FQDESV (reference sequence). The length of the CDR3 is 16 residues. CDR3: CASRSGFEGDESPLHF. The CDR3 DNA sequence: TGTGCCAGCAGGAGTGGCTTCGAGGGCGACGAATCACCCCTCCACTTT.

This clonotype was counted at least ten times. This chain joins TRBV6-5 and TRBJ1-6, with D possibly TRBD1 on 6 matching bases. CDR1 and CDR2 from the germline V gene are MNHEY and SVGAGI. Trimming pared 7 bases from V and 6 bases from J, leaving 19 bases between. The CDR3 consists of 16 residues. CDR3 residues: CASTPTWGASNSPLHF. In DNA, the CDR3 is TGTGCCAGCACCCCGACGTGGGGGGCAAGTAATTCACCCCTCCACTTT.

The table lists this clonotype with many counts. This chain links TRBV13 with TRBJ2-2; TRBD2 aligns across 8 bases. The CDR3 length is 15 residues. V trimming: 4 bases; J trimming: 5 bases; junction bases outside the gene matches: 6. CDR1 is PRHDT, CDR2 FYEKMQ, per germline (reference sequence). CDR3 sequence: CASSSSGGWTGELFF. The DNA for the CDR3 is TGTGCCAGCAGCTCCAGCGGGGGTTGGACCGGGGAGCTGTTTTTT.

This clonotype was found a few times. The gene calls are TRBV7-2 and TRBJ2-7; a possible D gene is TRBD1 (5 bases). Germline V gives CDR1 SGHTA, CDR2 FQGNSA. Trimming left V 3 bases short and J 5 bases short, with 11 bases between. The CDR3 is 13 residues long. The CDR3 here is CASSFWTPNEQYF. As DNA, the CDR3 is TGTGCCAGCAGCTTTTGGACACCCAACGAGCAGTACTTC.

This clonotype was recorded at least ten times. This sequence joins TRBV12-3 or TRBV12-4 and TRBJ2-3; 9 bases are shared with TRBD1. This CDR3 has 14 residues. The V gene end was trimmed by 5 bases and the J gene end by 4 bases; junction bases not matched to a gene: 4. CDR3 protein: CASSPTGGPDTQYF. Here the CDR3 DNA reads TGTGCCAGCAGTCCCACAGGGGGCCCAGATACGCAGTATTTT.

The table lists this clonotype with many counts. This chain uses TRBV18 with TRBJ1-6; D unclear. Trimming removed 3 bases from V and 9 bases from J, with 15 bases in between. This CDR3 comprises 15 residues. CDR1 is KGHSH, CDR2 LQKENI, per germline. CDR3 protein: CASSPDLTVRSPLHF. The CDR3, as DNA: TGTGCCAGCTCACCGGATTTAACAGTTCGTTCACCCCTCCACTTT.

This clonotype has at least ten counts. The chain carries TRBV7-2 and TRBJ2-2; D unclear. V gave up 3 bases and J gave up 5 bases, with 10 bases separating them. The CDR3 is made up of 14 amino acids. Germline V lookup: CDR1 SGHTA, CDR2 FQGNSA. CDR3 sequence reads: CASSFGPGTGELFF. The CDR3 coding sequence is TGTGCCAGCAGCTTCGGCCCCGGAACCGGGGAGCTGTTTTTT.

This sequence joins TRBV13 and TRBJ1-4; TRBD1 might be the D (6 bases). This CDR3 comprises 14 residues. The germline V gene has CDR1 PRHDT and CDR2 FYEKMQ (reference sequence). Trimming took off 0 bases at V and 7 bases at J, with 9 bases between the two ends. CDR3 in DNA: TGTGCCAGCAGCTTAGGCCAGGGGCCTGAAAAACTGTTTTTT. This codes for CASSLGQGPEKLFF.

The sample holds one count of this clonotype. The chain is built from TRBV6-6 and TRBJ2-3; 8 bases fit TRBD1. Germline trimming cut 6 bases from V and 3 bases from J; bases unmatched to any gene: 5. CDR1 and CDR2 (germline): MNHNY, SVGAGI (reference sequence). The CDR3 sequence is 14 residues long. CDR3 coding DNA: TGTGCCAGCAGCCCGGGACAGGAGACAGATACGCAGTATTTT. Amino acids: CASSPGQETDTQYF.

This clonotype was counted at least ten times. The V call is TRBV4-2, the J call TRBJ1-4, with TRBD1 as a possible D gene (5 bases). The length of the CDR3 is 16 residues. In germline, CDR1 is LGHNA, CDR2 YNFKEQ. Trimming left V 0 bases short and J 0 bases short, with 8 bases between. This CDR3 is CASSQESGATNEKLFF. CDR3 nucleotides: TGTGCCAGCAGCCAAGAGTCGGGGGCAACTAATGAAAAACTGTTTTTT.

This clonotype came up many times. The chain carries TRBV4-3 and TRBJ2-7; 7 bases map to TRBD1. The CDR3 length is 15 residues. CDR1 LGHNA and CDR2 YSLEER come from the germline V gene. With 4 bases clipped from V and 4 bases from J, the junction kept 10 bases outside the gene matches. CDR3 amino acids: CASSPQPGQQYEQYF. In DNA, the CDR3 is TGCGCCAGCAGCCCACAGCCGGGACAGCAGTACGAGCAGTACTTC.

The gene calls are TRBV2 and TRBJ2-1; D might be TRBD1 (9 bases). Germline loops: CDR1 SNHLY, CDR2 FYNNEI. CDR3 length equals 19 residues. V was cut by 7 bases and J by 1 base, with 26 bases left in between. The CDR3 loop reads CASNGQGLASGHSYNEQFF. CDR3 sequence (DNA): TGTGCCAGCAATGGACAGGGGCTAGCTAGCGGGCATTCCTACAATGAGCAGTTCTTC. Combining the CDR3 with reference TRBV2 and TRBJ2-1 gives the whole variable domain EPEVTQTPSHQVTQMGQEVILRCVPISNHLYFYWYRQILGQKVEFLVSFYNNEISEKSEIFDDQFSVERPDGSNFTLKIRSTKLEDSAMYFCASNGQGLASGHSYNEQFFGPGTRLTVL.

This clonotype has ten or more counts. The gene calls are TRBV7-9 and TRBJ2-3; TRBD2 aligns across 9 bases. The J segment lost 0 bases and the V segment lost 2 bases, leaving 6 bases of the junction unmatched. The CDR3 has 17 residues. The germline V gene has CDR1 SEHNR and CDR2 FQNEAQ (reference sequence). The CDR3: CASSLPQAGGSTDTQYF. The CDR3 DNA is TGTGCCAGCAGCTTACCCCAAGCGGGGGGTAGCACAGATACGCAGTATTTT.

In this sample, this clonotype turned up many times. CDR3: CASSYRGNEQFF. The CDR3 region has the DNA TGTGCCAGCAGCTATCGTGGCAATGAGCAGTTCTTC. The rearrangement uses TRBV11-2 and TRBJ2-1; D gene ambiguous. This CDR3 has 12 amino acids. The V end lost 4 bases, the J end lost 6 bases, and 7 bases lay between the germline ends. CDR1 and CDR2 (germline): SGHAT, FQNNGV.

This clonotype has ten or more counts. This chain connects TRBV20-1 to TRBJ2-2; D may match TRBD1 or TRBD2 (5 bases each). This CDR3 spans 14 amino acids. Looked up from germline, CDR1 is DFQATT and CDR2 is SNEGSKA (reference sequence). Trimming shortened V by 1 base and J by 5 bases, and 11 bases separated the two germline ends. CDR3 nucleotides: TGCAGTGCTAGAGGTGCAGGGACGACCGGGGAGCTGTTTTTT. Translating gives CSARGAGTTGELFF.